The source of this TCR beta chain is a study of graft-versus-host responses after intestinal transplantation. Study background: The transplants performed in recipients were multivisceral, liver-intestinal, or isolated intestinal.

As for this clone: Its antigen is unknown.

Study-wide points: Recipient-marrow GvH clones were detected, some having first appeared in ileum or blood.

V was clipped by 1 base and J by 4 bases, with 23 bases between them. The CDR3 totals 19 residues. The germline gives CDR1 MDHEN, CDR2 SYDVKM. TCRdb's table, derived via immunoSEQ multiplex PCR, lists solely in-frame clones and lacks some. This table holds tens of thousands of clones, roughly 80% found once. This chain links TRBV28 with TRBJ1-3; D not resolved. The source of this sequence is a human donor who received an intestinal transplant. Sequencing used unstimulated CD8+ T cells sorted from spleen or lymph node cells, obtained before intestinal transplant. The CDR3 spells CASSLYGRVSPLTGNTIYF. CDR3 DNA sequence: TGTGCCAGCAGTTTATACGGCCGGGTTAGCCCTCTCACCGGAAACACCATATATTTT. The variable domain in full, with the rest retrieved from reference TRBV28 and TRBJ1-3, is DVKVTQSSRYLVKRTGEKVFLECVQDMDHENMFWYRQDPGLGLRLIYFSYDVKMKEKGDIPEGYSVSREKKERFSLILESASTNQTSMYLCASSLYGRVSPLTGNTIYFGEGSWLTVV.